Described below is a single TCR beta chain sequence and its context. The data belong to a study of blood T cell repertoires in COVID-19. Background on the study: Samples of COVID-19 (acute and convalescent) were obtained from the United States, Italy and Spain. PBMCs, B-cell-depleted T cells, or T cells provided the cDNA or gDNA that made up the material.

The CDR3 consists of 16 residues. CDR1 is MGHRA and CDR2 is YSYEKL in the germline V gene. Trimming took off 4 bases at V and 2 bases at J, with 15 bases between the two ends. Methods used by the authors: How many nucleated cells were present was estimated from reference gene primer amplification. TCRdb keeps only in-frame clones here, not all; method: immunoSEQ multiplex PCR. Clonal size and the V and J genes are those of that table, whereas D and trimming came from the DNA. The table lists under 170,000 clones, about 90% of them singletons. Source material: peripheral blood. V usage is TRBV4-1 and J usage is TRBJ2-1; a weak D match, TRBD2 (5 bases). This clonotype was obtained from a woman in her fifties or sixties with active or convalescent COVID-19. The CDR3 region is CASSPDGVGPYNEQFF. CDR3 in DNA: TGCGCCAGCAGCCCCGACGGGGTAGGGCCCTACAATGAGCAGTTCTTC.